These 19 T cell receptor beta chains share one sample of origin, sequenced in a study of T cells in Graves' hyperthyroidism and ophthalmopathy. There were TCR beta CDR3 regions amplified from RNA transcripts. Primed by the HTBI set, a first-round RT-PCR was run on the TCR CDR3. MiXCR, run by TCRdb on the multiplex PCR reads, gives a single entry per CDR3 protein. The table has 620,000 or so distinct CDR3 sequences, approximately 14% seen once. Sequenced sample: blood. The receptor set was obtained from a woman between 50 and 59 years old with Graves' ophthalmopathy.

This clonotype was seen at least ten times. The rearrangement uses TRBV24-1 and TRBJ2-7; 7 nucleotides line up with TRBD2. Trimming cost V 4 bases and J 6 bases; bases outside gene matches: 2. CDR3 length: 12 amino acids. Germline loops: CDR1 KGHDR, CDR2 SFDVKD. This CDR3 reads CATSDPGGEQYF. CDR3 DNA sequence: TGTGCCACCAGTGACCCGGGGGGCGAGCAGTACTTC.

The table lists this clonotype with many counts. The chain couples TRBV20-1 to TRBJ1-5; D may be TRBD1 (5 bases). CDR1 and CDR2 from the germline V gene are DFQATT and SNEGSKA (reference sequence). This CDR3 comprises 12 residues. Trimming stripped 3 bases from V and 5 bases from J, with 8 bases between. CDR3 loop: CSASRVDQPQHF. The CDR3 DNA reads TGCAGTGCTAGCAGGGTCGATCAGCCCCAGCATTTT.

At least ten counts were recorded for this clonotype. This chain connects TRBV11-1 to TRBJ2-1; 12 bases agree with TRBD2. V gave up 3 bases and J gave up 2 bases; unmatched junction bases: 2. CDR3 length equals 16 residues. Germline-derived CDR1 and CDR2 are SGHAT and FQDESV (reference sequence). The CDR3 region has the DNA TGTGCCAGCAGCTTTTGGACTAGCGGGACCTACAATGAGCAGTTCTTC. Translation gives CASSFWTSGTYNEQFF.

This clonotype was detected only a few times. In DNA form, the CDR3 reads TGCGCCAGCAGCTTGGAACGGGGCCAGGGCACTGAAGCTTTCTTT. Translated, it gives CASSLERGQGTEAFF. The rearrangement uses TRBV5-1 and TRBJ1-1; TRBD1 is a possible D gene (5 bases). The germline V gene encodes CDR1 SGHRS and CDR2 YFSETQ. The CDR3 extends over 15 amino acids. Trimming took 0 bases from V and 4 from J, leaving 13 bases between them.

This clonotype was seen ten or more times. V and J are TRBV28 and TRBJ2-5; the match to TRBD2 covers 14 bases. Germline V gene lookup returns CDR1 MDHEN and CDR2 SYDVKM. The CDR3 length is 19 residues. With 5 bases clipped from V and 4 bases from J, the junction kept 15 bases outside the gene matches. CDR3 protein: CASSLPQPGLAGVPETQYF. CDR3 in DNA: TGTGCCAGCAGTCTCCCTCAACCGGGACTAGCGGGAGTCCCAGAGACCCAGTACTTC.

The chain couples TRBV5-1 to TRBJ2-1; 7 bases agree with TRBD1. This CDR3 comprises 14 residues. J gave up 6 bases and V 3 bases, and 6 bases lay outside the gene matches. Germline V gene sequence: CDR1 SGHRS, CDR2 YFSETQ. The DNA for the CDR3 is TGCGCCAGCAGCTGGGACAGTCGGACCAATGAGCAGTTCTTC. This sequence encodes CASSWDSRTNEQFF. The whole variable domain, remainder taken from reference TRBV5-1 and TRBJ2-1, is KAGVTQTPRYLIKTRGQQVTLSCSPISGHRSVSWYQQTPGQGLQFLFEYFSETQRNKGNFPGRFSGRQFSNSRSEMNVSTLELGDSALYLCASSWDSRTNEQFFGPGTRLTVL.

This clonotype has a count of ten or more. The V call is TRBV7-2, the J call TRBJ1-2; D unclear. Trimming stripped 1 base from V and 1 base from J, with 10 bases between. The length of the CDR3 is 15 residues. Per the germline V gene, CDR1 is SGHTA and CDR2 is FQGNSA. CDR3 nucleotides: TGTGCCAGCAGCTTAGTCCTGGCAGATAACTATGGCTACACCTTC. Translation gives CASSLVLADNYGYTF.

There are many counts of this clonotype. J is TRBJ2-1 and V is TRBV12-3 or TRBV12-4, with 10 bases fitting TRBD2. This CDR3 region has 16 residues. V dropped 5 bases and J dropped 4; count of bases not matched to a gene: 8. The CDR3 bases are TGTGCCAGCAGTCCAGAACTAGCGGGGCCTTACAATGAGCAGTTCTTC. It codes for CASSPELAGPYNEQFF.

This rearrangement joins TRBV7-3 to TRBJ2-3; 13 nucleotides line up with TRBD2. The CDR3 has 17 amino acids. Germline trimming cut 0 bases from V and 5 bases from J; bases unmatched to any gene: 5. The germline V gene encodes CDR1 SGHTA and CDR2 FQGTGA. The CDR3 DNA is TGTGCCAGCAGCTTAACAGGAAGACTAGCGGGAGGAGATACGCAGTATTTT. It codes for CASSLTGRLAGGDTQYF.

This clonotype was seen ten or more times. V gene TRBV5-1 combines with J gene TRBJ1-2, with TRBD1 identical over 9 bases. Unmatched junction bases numbered 6, after V lost 3 bases and J lost 6 bases. The CDR3 sequence is 14 residues long. Germline CDR1 and CDR2: SGHRS and YFSETQ. This CDR3 reads CASSWGTGQNGYTF. Here the CDR3 DNA reads TGCGCCAGCAGCTGGGGGACAGGGCAGAATGGCTACACCTTC. Filled out from reference TRBV5-1 and TRBJ1-2, the complete variable domain reads KAGVTQTPRYLIKTRGQQVTLSCSPISGHRSVSWYQQTPGQGLQFLFEYFSETQRNKGNFPGRFSGRQFSNSRSEMNVSTLELGDSALYLCASSWGTGQNGYTFGSGTRLTVV.

The V and J genes are TRBV18 and TRBJ2-7; 8 bases are shared with TRBD1. This CDR3 spans 12 amino acids. CDR1 and CDR2 (germline): KGHSH, LQKENI. V shed 5 bases and J 6 bases; nucleotides not matched to a gene: 3. This CDR3 reads CASSEDRAEQYF. CDR3 nucleotides: TGTGCCAGCTCAGAGGACAGGGCCGAGCAGTACTTC.

This clonotype was detected only a few times. The gene calls are TRBV29-1 and TRBJ1-3; the match to TRBD1 covers 9 bases. The germline V gene has CDR1 SQVTM and CDR2 ANQGSEA. The CDR3 extends over 14 amino acids. V gave up 7 bases and J gave up 1 base; unmatched junction bases: 5. The CDR3 nucleotides are TGCAGCGCTGGGACAGGGAGGTCTGGAAACACCATATATTTT. Amino acids: CSAGTGRSGNTIYF.

This clonotype was found many times. This rearrangement joins TRBV18 to TRBJ1-1; the match to TRBD1 covers 7 bases. The CDR3 contains 13 residues. After removal of 5 bases from V and 3 bases from J, the junction contained 3 bases not matched to a gene. Germline values: CDR1 KGHSH, CDR2 LQKENI. The DNA for the CDR3 is TGTGCCAGCTCAATCGGACAGGACACTGAAGCTTTCTTT. It is translated as CASSIGQDTEAFF. The variable domain in full, with the rest retrieved from reference TRBV18 and TRBJ1-1, is NAGVMQNPRHLVRRRGQEARLRCSPMKGHSHVYWYRQLPEEGLKFMVYLQKENIIDESGMPKERFSAEFPKEGPSILRIQQVVRGDSAAYFCASSIGQDTEAFFGQGTRLTVV.

The chain has TRBV6-2 or TRBV6-3 and TRBJ2-1; 10 positions agree with TRBD2. The CDR3 is made up of 18 amino acids. Germline V gene data show CDR1 as MNHEY and CDR2 as SVGEGT. V shed 5 bases, J shed 1 base, and the junction held 11 bases outside the gene matches. This chain's CDR3 is CASSRSLSGRRSYNEQFF. CDR3 DNA sequence: TGTGCCAGCAGTCGGAGTCTTAGCGGGAGGAGGTCCTACAATGAGCAGTTCTTC.

The table lists this clonotype with many counts. This sequence joins TRBV7-2 and TRBJ1-1; D gene unclear. The germline V gene encodes CDR1 SGHTA and CDR2 FQGNSA. This CDR3 comprises 15 residues. V lost 7 bases, J lost 1 base, and 16 bases lay in between. The CDR3 protein is CASTSPGSWNTEAFF. The CDR3 DNA reads TGTGCCAGCACCTCCCCGGGGAGCTGGAACACTGAAGCTTTCTTT.

This clonotype was found many times. The chain's CDR3 is CASSKAVLRGSLTGELFF. In DNA form, the CDR3 reads TGTGCCAGCAGCAAAGCAGTCCTTCGCGGGAGTCTCACCGGGGAGCTGTTTTTT. The rearrangement links TRBV12-3 or TRBV12-4 to TRBJ2-2, with 7 positions matching TRBD2. The trim removed 6 bases at V and 4 bases at J, leaving 17 bases unmatched. This CDR3 comprises 18 residues.

The table lists this clonotype with many counts. The genes are TRBV28 and TRBJ2-5; TRBD2 agrees at 12 bases. Germline lookup yields CDR1 MDHEN and CDR2 SYDVKM. The CDR3 extends over 15 amino acids. V lost 6 bases and J lost 6; bases outside the gene matches: 8. CDR3: CASSLLAGGVQTQYF. The CDR3 region has the DNA TGTGCCAGCAGCTTACTAGCGGGAGGCGTACAGACCCAGTACTTC.

The rearrangement joins TRBV11-2 to TRBJ1-3; D unclear. In germline, CDR1 is SGHAT, CDR2 FQNNGV. The CDR3 has 17 amino acids. V dropped 5 bases and J dropped 5 bases, with 22 bases sitting between them. Here the CDR3 DNA reads TGTGCCAGCAGCACCGCGGGTGGGATCAGGTCGAGAAACACCATATATTTT. Translation: CASSTAGGIRSRNTIYF.

This clonotype was seen many times. The chain combines TRBV7-3 with TRBJ2-1; TRBD1 is a possible D gene (6 bases). The CDR3 is 15 residues long. V was cut by 3 bases and J by 1 base, with 10 bases left in between. The germline CDR1 and CDR2 sequences are SGHTA and FQGTGA. CDR3 amino acids: CASSLGTLSYNEQFF. The CDR3 coding sequence is TGTGCCAGCAGCTTGGGGACACTGTCCTACAATGAGCAGTTCTTC. Full variable domain (rest looked up from reference TRBV7-3 and TRBJ2-1): GAGVSQTPSNKVTEKGKYVELRCDPISGHTALYWYRQSLGQGPEFLIYFQGTGAADDSGLPNDRFFAVRPEGSVSTLKIQRTERGDSAVYLCASSLGTLSYNEQFFGPGTRLTVL.